The subject of this entry is one T cell receptor beta chain. This sample stems from a study of T cells after yellow fever vaccination. From the 5' RACE reads, TCRdb called clonotypes with MiXCR, one entry per CDR3 protein. The sample lists 500,000 to 700,000 distinct CDR3 sequences, about 19% seen once, with approximately 15% in the top ten. Trimming left V 2 bases short and J 6 bases short, with 14 bases between. CDR1 is DFQATT and CDR2 is SNEGSKA in the germline V gene (reference sequence). The CDR3 contains 14 residues. The sequences come from PBMCs, collected 15 days after the yellow fever booster vaccination. The sequence was obtained from a man aged 25 to 40 who received the YFV17D yellow fever vaccine. J is TRBJ1-5 and V is TRBV20-1, with D hard to call. Here the CDR3 DNA reads TGCAGTGCTAGACCCACGGGTAGAGGTCAGCCCCAGCATTTT. It translates to CSARPTGRGQPQHF.